This record looks at one T cell receptor beta chain sequence and its context. These data are taken from a study of Graves' ophthalmopathy and Graves' hyperthyroidism. RNA served as the template for amplifying TCR beta CDR3 regions. Scientists carried out first-round RT-PCR using HTBI primers and then a second-round multiplex PCR. TCRdb fed the multiplex PCR reads into MiXCR, producing one record per CDR3 protein. The sample holds 650,000 to 800,000 distinct CDR3 sequences; just over 40% are singletons and the top ten take 3.3%. V was clipped by 5 bases and J by 7 bases; unmatched bases: 1. The CDR3 is made up of 12 amino acids. Germline V CDR1 and CDR2: DFQATT, SNEGSKA (reference sequence).

The V gene is TRBV20-1, the J gene TRBJ1-6; 8 bases line up with TRBD1. The TCR comes from an adult man with Graves' ophthalmopathy. Sequencing was done on a sample of peripheral blood. The CDR3 sequence is CSARQGNSPLHF. DNA of the CDR3: TGCAGTGCTCGACAGGGGAATTCACCCCTCCACTTT.